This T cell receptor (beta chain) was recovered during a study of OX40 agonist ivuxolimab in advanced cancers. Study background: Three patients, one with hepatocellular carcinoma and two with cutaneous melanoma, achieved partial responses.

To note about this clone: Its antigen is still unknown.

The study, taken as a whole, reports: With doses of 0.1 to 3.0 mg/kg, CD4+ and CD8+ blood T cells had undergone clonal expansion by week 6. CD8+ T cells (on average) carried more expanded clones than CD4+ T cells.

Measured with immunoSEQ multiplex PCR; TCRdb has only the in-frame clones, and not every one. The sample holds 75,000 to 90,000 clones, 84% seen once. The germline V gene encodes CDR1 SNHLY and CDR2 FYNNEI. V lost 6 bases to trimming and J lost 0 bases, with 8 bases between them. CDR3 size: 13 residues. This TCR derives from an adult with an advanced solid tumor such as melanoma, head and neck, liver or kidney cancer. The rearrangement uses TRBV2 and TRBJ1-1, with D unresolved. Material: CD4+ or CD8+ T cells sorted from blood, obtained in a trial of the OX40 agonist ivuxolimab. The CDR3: CASRQIMNTEAFF. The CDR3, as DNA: TGTGCCAGCAGACAGATTATGAACACTGAAGCTTTCTTT.